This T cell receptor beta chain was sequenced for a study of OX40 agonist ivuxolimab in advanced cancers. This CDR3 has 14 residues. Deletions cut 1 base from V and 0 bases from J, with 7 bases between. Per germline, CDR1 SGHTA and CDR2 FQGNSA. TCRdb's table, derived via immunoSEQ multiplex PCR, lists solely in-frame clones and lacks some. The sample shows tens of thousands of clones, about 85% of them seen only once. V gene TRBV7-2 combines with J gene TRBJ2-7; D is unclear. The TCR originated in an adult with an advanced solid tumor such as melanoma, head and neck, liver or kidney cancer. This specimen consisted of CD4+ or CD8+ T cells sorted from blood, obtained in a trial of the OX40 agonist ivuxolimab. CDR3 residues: CASSLEGPSYEQYF. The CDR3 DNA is TGTGCCAGCAGCTTAGAAGGCCCCTCCTACGAGCAGTACTTC. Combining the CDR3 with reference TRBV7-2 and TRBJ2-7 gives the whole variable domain GAGVSQSPSNKVTEKGKDVELRCDPISGHTALYWYRQSLGQGLEFLIYFQGNSAPDKSGLPSDRFSAERTGGSVSTLTIQRTQQEDSAVYLCASSLEGPSYEQYFGPGTRLTVT.